The sample holds a few counts of the clone carrying this T cell receptor (beta chain). These data are taken from a study of blood T cell repertoires in COVID-19. In the study's own analysis: Quantification of nucleated cells was approximated via reference gene primer amplification. Libraries were prepared by immunoSEQ multiplex PCR; TCRdb keeps only in-frame clonotypes and omits some of them. V and J calls and clone size follow that table, whereas D and trimming were derived from the DNA. The sample records around 80,000 clones, about three quarters being singletons. The germline gives CDR1 MNHEY, CDR2 SVGAGI. The CDR3 consists of 14 residues. After removal of 6 bases from V and 7 bases from J, the junction contained 12 bases not matched to a gene.

The sequenced material came from peripheral blood. The clonotype originates from a man aged 45 to 65 with active or convalescent COVID-19. This sequence joins TRBV6-5 and TRBJ2-7, with 7 bases fitting TRBD1. CDR3 nucleotide sequence: TGTGCCAGCAGGCCCAAGGGGGCCCGGGGAGAGCAGTACTTC. The encoded protein is CASRPKGARGEQYF.